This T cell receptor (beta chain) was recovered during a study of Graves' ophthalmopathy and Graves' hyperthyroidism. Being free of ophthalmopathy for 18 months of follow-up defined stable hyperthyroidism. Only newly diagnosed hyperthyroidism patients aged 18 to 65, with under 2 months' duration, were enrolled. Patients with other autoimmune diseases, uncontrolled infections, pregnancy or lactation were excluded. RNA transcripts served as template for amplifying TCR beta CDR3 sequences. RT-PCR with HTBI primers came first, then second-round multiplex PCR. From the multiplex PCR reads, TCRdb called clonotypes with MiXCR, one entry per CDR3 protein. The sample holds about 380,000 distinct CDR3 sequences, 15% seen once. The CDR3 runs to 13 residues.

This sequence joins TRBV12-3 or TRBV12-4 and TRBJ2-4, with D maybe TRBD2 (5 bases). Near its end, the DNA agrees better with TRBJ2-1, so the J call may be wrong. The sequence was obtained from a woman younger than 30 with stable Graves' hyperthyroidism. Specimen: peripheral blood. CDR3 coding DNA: TGTGCCAGCAGCCAACCACCGAGGGATGAGCAGTTCTTC. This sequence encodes CASSQPPRDEQFF.